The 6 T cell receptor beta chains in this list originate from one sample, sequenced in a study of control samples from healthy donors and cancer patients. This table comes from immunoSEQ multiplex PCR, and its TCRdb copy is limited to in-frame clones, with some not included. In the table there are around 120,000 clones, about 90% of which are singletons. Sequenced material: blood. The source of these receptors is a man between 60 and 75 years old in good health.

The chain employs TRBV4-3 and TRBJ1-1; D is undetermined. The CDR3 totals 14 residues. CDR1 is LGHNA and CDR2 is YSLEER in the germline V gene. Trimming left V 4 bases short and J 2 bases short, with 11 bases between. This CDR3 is CASSPHFINTEAFF. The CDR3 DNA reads TGCGCCAGCAGCCCTCACTTCATAAACACTGAAGCTTTCTTT.

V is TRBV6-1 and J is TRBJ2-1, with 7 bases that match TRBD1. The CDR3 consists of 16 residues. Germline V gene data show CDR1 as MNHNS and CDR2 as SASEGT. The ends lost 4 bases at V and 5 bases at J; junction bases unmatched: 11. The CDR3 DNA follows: TGTGCCAGCAGTGGATACAGACAGGGTTTGAACAATGAGCAGTTCTTC. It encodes CASSGYRQGLNNEQFF.

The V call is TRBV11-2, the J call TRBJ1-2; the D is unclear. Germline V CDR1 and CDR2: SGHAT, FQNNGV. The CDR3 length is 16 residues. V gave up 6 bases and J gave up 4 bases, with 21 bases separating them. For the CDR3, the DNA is TGTGCCAGCAGGATGGCAGGAGGGCCGGATACCTATGGCTACACCTTC. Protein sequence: CASRMAGGPDTYGYTF.

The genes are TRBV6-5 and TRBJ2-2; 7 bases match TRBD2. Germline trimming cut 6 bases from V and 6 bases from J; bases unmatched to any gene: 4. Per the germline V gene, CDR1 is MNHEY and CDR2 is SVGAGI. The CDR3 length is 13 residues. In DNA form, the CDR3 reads TGTGCCAGCAGGAAGGGAGGGGCCGGGGAGCTGTTTTTT. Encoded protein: CASRKGGAGELFF.

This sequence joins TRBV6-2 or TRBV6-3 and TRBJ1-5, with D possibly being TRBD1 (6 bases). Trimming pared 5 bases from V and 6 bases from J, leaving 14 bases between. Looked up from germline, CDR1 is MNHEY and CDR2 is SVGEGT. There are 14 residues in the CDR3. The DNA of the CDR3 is TGTGCCAGCAGTGTGGGGGGGCCGCGTCAGCCCCAGCATTTT. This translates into CASSVGGPRQPQHF.

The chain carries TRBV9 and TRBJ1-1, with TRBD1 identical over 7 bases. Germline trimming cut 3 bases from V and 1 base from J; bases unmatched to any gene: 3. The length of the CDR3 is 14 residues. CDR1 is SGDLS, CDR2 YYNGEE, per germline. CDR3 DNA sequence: TGTGCCAGCAGCGCAAGACAGGGGAACACTGAAGCTTTCTTT. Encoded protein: CASSARQGNTEAFF.